The present T cell receptor beta chain was sequenced within a study of cytomegalovirus exposure and HLA in healthy donors. Study results and limitations: The authors listed 164 TCR beta chains as cytomegalovirus-associated. Excluded: some indistinguishable V segments such as TRBV6-2 and TRBV6-3.

The length of the CDR3 is 12 residues. Germline lookup yields CDR1 MNHNS and CDR2 SASEGT. V lost 2 bases, J lost 4 bases, and 5 bases lay in between. Researchers ran the PCR with 60 Vbeta and 13 Jbeta primers. Sequenced by immunoSEQ multiplex PCR; TCRdb stores in-frame clones only, minus some. Here the sample spans some 160,000 clones, over 75% being singletons. In the case of this clone: Its antigen is not identified.

This TCR came from a man in his forties or fifties in good health and CMV-seropositive. Material: PBMCs. The chain combines TRBV6-1 with TRBJ1-2; D gene uncertain. This CDR3 reads CASSENIYGYTF. In nucleotides, the CDR3 is TGTGCCAGCAGTGAAAACATCTATGGCTACACCTTC.